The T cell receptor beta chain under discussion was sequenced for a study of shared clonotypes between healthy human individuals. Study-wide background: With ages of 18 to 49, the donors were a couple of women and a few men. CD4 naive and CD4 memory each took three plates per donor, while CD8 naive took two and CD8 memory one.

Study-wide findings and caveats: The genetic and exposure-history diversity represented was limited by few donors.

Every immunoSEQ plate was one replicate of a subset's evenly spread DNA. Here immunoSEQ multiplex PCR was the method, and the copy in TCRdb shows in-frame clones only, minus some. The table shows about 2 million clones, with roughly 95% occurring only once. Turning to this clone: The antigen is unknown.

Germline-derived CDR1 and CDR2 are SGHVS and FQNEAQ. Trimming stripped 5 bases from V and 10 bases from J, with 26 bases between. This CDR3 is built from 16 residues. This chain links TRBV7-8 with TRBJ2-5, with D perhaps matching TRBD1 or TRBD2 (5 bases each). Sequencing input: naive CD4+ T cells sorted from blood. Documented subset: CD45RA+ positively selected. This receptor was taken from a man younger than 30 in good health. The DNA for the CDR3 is TGTGCCAGCAGCCCCGCCTCCCCGGGGACGCTGAAGAACCAGTACTTC. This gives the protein CASSPASPGTLKNQYF.